This T cell receptor (beta chain) was recovered during a study of CD8 T cells in ankylosing spondylitis. TCRdb called the 5' RACE reads again in MiXCR, with one record for every CDR3 protein. The sample holds about 64,000 distinct CDR3 sequences, about 6.2% seen once. This clonotype was counted at least ten times. The germline V gene has CDR1 MNHEY and CDR2 SVGAGI. The CDR3 length is 12 residues. Trimming removed 2 bases from V and 9 bases from J, with 8 bases in between. The sequencing sample was made of synovial fluid, either unsorted or a sorted T cell fraction (not recorded which). This TCR derives from a male donor with ankylosing spondylitis. This chain links TRBV6-5 with TRBJ2-4; no reliable D call. CDR3 sequence: CASSYTDGIQYF. DNA for the CDR3: TGTGCCAGCAGTTACACTGACGGCATTCAGTACTTC.